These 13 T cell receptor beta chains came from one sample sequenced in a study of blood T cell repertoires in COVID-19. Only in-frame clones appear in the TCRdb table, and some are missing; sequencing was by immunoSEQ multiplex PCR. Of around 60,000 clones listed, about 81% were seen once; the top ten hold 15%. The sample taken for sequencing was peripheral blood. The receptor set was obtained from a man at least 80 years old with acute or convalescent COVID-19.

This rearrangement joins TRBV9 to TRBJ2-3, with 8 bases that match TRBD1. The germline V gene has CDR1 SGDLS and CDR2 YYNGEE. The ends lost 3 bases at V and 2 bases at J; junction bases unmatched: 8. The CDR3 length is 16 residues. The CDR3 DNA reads TGTGCCAGCAGCGCGTCACAGGGGGTACTCACAGATACGCAGTATTTT. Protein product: CASSASQGVLTDTQYF.

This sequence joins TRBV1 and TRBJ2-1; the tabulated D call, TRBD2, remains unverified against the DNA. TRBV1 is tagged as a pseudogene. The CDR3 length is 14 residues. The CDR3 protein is CTSSPGLRANEQFF. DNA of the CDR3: TGCACCAGCAGCCCCGGTTTGCGGGCGAATGAGCAGTTCTTC.

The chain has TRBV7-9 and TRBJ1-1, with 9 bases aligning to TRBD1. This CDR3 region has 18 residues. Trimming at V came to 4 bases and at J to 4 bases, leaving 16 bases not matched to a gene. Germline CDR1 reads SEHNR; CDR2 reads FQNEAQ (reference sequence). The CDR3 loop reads CASSSPPGTGSGATEAFF. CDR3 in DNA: TGTGCCAGCAGCTCCCCCCCTGGGACAGGGAGCGGGGCCACTGAAGCTTTCTTT.

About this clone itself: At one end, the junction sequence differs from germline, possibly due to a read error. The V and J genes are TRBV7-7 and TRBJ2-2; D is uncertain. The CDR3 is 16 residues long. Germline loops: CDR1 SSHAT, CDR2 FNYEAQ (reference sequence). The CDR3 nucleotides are TGTGCTAGCAGCTTATTGGCAGGTTCGAACACCGGGGAGCTGTTTTTT. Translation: CASSLLAGSNTGELFF.

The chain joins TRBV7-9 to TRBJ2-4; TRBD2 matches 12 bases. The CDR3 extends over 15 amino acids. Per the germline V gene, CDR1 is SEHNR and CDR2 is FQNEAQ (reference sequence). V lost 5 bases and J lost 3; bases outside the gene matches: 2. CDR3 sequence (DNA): TGTGCCAGCAGCAAGACTAGCGGGGGCAAAAACATTCAGTACTTC. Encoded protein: CASSKTSGGKNIQYF.

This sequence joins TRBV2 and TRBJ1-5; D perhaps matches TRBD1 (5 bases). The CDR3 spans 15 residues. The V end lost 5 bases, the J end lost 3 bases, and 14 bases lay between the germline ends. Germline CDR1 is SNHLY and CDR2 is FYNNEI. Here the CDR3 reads CASSSQGIHNQPQHF. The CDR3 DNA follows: TGTGCCAGCAGTTCGCAGGGAATTCACAATCAGCCCCAGCATTTT.

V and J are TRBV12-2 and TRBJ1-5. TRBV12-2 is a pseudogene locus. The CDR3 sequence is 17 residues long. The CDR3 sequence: CASRLVEGLVINQPQHF. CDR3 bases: TGTGCAAGTCGCTTAGTGGAGGGGCTTGTTATTAATCAGCCCCAGCATTTT.

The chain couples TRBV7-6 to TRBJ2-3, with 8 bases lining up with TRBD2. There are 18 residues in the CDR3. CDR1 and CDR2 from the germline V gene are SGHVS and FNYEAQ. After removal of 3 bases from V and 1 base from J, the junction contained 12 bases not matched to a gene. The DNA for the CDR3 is TGTGCCAGCAGCTTCATCTCAGCCATTAGCGGGGGCACAGATACGCAGTATTTT. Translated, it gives CASSFISAISGGTDTQYF.

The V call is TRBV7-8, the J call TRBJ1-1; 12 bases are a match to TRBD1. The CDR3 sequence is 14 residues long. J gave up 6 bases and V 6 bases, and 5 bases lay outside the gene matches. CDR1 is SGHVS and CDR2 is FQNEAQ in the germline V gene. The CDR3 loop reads CASRPGQGAPEAFF. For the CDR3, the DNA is TGTGCCAGCAGGCCGGGACAGGGGGCGCCTGAAGCTTTCTTT.

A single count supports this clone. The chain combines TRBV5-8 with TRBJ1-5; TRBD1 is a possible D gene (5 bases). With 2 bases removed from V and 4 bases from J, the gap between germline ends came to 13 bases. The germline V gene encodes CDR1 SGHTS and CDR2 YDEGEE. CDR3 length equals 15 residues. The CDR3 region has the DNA TGTGCCAGCAGCTTTCAGGGAAGATGGAATCAGCCCCAGCATTTT. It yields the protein CASSFQGRWNQPQHF.

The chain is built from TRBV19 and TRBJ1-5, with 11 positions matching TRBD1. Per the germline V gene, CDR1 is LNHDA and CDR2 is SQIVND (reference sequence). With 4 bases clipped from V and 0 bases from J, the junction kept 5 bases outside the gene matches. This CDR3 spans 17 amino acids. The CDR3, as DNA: TGTGCCAGTAGTAGAGGGACAGGGGGTGATAGCAATCAGCCCCAGCATTTT. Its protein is CASSRGTGGDSNQPQHF.

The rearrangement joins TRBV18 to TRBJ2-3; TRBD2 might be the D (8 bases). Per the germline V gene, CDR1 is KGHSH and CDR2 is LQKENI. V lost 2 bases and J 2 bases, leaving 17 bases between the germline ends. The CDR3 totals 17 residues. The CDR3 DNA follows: TGTGCCAGCTCACCAAGGGACAGCGGGGGACTCACAGATACGCAGTATTTT. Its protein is CASSPRDSGGLTDTQYF.

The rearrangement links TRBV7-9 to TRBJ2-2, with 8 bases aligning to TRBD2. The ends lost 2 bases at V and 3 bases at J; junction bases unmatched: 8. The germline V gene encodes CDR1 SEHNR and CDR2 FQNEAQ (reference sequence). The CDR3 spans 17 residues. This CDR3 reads CASSLYRGGRDTGELFF. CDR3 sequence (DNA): TGTGCCAGCAGCTTATATCGCGGGGGGCGAGACACCGGGGAGCTGTTTTTT.